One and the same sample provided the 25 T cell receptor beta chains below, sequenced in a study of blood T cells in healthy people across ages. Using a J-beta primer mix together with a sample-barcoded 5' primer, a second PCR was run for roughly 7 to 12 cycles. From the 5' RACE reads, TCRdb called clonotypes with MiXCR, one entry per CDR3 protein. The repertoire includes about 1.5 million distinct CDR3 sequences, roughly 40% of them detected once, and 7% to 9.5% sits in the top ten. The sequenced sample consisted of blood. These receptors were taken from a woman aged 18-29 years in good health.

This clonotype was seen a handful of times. CDR3 in amino acids: CSARETLAADTQYF. Written as DNA, the CDR3 is TGCAGTGCTAGAGAAACACTAGCGGCAGATACGCAGTATTTT. The gene calls are TRBV20-1 and TRBJ2-3, with 8 bases aligning to TRBD2. The CDR3 covers 14 residues. Losses at the gene ends were 0 bases for V and 4 bases for J; bases not matched to a gene: 3. Per germline, CDR1 DFQATT and CDR2 SNEGSKA (reference sequence).

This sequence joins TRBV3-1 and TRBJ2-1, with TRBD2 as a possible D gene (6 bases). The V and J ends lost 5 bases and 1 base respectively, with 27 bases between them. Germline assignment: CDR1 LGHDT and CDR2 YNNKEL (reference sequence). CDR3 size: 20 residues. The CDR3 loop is CASSLGVGGKVSRSYNEQFF. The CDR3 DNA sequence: TGTGCCAGCAGCTTAGGGGTGGGCGGGAAAGTGTCTAGGTCCTACAATGAGCAGTTCTTC.

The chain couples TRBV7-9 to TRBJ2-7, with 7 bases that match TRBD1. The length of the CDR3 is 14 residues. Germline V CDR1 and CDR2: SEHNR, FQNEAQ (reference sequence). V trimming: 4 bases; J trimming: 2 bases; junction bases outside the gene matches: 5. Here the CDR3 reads CASSSTGQPYEQYF. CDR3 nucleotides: TGTGCCAGCAGCTCGACGGGACAGCCCTACGAGCAGTACTTC. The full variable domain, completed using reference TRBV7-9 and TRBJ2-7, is DTGVSQNPRHKITKRGQNVTFRCDPISEHNRLYWYRQTLGQGPEFLTYFQNEAQLEKSRLLSDRFSAERPKGSFSTLEIQRTEQGDSAMYLCASSSTGQPYEQYFGPGTRLTVT.

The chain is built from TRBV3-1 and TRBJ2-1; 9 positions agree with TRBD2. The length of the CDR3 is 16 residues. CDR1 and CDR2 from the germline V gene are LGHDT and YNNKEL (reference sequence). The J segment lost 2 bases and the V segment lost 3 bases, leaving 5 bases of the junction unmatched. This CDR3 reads CASSHLLAGAYNEQFF. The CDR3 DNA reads TGTGCCAGCAGCCACCTATTAGCGGGGGCCTACAATGAGCAGTTCTTC.

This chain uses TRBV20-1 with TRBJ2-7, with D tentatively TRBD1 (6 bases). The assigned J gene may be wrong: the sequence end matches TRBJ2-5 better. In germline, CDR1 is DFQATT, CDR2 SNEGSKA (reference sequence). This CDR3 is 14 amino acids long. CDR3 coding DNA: TGCAGTGCTAGAGGGACAGACTCGTGGGAGACCCAGTACTTC. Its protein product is CSARGTDSWETQYF.

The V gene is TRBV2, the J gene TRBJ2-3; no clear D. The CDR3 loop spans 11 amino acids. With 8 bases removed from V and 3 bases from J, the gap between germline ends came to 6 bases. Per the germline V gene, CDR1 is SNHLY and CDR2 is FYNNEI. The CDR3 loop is CASDQTDTQYF. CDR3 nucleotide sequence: TGTGCCAGCGATCAAACAGATACGCAGTATTTT.

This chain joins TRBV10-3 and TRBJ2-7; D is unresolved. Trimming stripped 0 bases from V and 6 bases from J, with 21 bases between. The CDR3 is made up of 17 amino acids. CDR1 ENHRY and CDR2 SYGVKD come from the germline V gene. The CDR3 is CAISESTPGRNGGEQYF. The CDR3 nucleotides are TGTGCCATCAGTGAGTCGACCCCGGGCAGAAACGGTGGCGAGCAGTACTTC.

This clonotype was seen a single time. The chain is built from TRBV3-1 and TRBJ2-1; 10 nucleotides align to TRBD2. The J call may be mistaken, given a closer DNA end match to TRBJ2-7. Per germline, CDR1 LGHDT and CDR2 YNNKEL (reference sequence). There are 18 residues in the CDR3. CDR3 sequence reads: CASSFDPSGRPLYNEQYF. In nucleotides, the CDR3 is TGTGCCAGCAGCTTCGACCCTAGCGGGAGACCCTTATACAATGAGCAGTACTTC.

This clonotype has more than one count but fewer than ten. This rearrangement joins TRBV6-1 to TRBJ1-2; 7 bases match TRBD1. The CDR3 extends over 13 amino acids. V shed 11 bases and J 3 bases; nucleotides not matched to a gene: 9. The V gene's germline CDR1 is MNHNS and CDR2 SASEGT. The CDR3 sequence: CAGLNRGDYGYTF. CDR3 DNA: TGTGCCGGCCTTAACAGGGGAGACTATGGCTACACCTTC.

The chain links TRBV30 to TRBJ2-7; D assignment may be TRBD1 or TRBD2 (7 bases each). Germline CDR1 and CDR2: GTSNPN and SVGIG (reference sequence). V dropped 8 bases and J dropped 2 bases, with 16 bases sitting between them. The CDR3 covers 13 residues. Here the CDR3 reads CAGGGQPTYEQYF. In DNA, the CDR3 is TGTGCCGGGGGGGGACAGCCAACCTACGAGCAGTACTTC.

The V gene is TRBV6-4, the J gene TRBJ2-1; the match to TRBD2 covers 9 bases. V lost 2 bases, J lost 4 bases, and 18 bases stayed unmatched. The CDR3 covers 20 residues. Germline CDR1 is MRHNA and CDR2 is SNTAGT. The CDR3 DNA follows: TGTGCCAGCAGTGACCTCGACCGTTATAAGGGACTAGCCTTATACAATGAGCAGTTCTTC. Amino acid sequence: CASSDLDRYKGLALYNEQFF.

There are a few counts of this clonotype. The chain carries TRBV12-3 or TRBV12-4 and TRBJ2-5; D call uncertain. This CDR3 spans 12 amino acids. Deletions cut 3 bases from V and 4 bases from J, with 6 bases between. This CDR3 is CASSFPRETQYF. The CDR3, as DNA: TGTGCCAGCAGTTTCCCGAGAGAGACCCAGTACTTC.

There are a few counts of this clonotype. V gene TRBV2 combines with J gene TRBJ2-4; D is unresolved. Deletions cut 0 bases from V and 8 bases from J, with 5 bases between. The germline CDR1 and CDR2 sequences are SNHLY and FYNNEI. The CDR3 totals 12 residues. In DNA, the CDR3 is TGTGCCAGCAGTGAAGCCCCGCACATTCAGTACTTC. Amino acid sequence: CASSEAPHIQYF. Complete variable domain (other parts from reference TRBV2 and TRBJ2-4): EPEVTQTPSHQVTQMGQEVILRCVPISNHLYFYWYRQILGQKVEFLVSFYNNEISEKSEIFDDQFSVERPDGSNFTLKIRSTKLEDSAMYFCASSEAPHIQYFGAGTRLSVL.

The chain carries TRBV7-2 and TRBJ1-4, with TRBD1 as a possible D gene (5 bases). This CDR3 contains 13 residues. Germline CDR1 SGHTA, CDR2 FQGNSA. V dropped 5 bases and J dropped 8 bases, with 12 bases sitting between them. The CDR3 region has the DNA TGTGCCAGCAGCCGGGGACGGACAGAAAAACTGTTTTTT. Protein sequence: CASSRGRTEKLFF.

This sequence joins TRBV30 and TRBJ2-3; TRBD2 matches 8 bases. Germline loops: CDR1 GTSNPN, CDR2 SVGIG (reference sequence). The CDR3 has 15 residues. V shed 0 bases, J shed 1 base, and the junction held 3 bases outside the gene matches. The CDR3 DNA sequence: TGTGCCTGGAGTGTGGGAGCGGGGGGCACAGATACGCAGTATTTT. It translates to CAWSVGAGGTDTQYF.

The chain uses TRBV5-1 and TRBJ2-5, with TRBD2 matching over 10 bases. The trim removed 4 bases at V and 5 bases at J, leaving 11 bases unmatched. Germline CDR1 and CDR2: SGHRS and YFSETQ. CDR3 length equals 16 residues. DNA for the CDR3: TGCGCCAGCAGCCCCGAGACTAGCGGGCGAGGGGAGACCCAGTACTTC. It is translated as CASSPETSGRGETQYF. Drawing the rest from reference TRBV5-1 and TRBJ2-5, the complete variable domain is KAGVTQTPRYLIKTRGQQVTLSCSPISGHRSVSWYQQTPGQGLQFLFEYFSETQRNKGNFPGRFSGRQFSNSRSEMNVSTLELGDSALYLCASSPETSGRGETQYFGPGTRLLVL.

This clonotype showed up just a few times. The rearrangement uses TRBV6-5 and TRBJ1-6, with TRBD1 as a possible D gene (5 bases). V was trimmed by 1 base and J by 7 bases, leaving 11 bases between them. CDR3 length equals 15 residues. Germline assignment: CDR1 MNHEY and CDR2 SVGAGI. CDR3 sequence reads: CASSYWQGGNSPLHF. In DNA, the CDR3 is TGTGCCAGCAGTTACTGGCAGGGTGGAAATTCACCCCTCCACTTT.

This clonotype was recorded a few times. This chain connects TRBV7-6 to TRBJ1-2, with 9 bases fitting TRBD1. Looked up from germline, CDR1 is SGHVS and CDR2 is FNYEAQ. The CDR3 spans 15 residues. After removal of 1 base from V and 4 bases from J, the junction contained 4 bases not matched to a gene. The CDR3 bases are TGTGCCAGCAGCTTAGAAGAGACAGGGGGCTATGGCTACACCTTC. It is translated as CASSLEETGGYGYTF.

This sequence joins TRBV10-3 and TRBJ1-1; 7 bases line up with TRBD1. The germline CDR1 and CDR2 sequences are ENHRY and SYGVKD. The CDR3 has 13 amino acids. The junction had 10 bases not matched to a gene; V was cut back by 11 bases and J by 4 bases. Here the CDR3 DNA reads TGTGCCGTCCGACAGGGAACGGGCACTGAAGCTTTCTTT. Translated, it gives CAVRQGTGTEAFF.

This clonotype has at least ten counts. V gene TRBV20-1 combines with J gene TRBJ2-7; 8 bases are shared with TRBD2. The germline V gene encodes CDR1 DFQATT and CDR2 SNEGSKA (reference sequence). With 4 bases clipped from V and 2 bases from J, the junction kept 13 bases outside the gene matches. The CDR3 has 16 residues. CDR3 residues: CSATDPGGRRAYEQYF. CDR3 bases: TGCAGTGCTACGGACCCGGGCGGGAGGAGAGCCTACGAGCAGTACTTC.

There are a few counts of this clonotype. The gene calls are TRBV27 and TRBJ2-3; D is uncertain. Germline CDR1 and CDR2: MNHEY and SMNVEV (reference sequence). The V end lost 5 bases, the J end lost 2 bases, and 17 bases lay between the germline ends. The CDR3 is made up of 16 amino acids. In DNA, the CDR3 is TGTGCCAGCAGTCCCCCACCCTGGGATAACACAGATACGCAGTATTTT. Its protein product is CASSPPPWDNTDTQYF.

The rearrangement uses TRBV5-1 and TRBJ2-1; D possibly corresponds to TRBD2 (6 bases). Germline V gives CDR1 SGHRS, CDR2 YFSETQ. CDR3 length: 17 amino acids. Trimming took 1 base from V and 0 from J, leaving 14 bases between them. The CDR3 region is CASSLFGGASSYNEQFF. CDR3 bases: TGCGCCAGCAGCTTGTTCGGCGGGGCTAGCTCCTACAATGAGCAGTTCTTC.

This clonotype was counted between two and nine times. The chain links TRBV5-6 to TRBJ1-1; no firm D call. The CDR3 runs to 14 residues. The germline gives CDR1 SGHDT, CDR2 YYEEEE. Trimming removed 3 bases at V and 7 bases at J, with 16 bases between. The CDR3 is CASSSDGNLYEAFF. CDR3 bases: TGTGCCAGCAGCTCGGACGGAAATCTATATGAAGCTTTCTTT.

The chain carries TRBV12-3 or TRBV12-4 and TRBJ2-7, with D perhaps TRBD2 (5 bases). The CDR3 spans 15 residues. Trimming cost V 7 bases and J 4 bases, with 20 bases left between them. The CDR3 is CASTQLGGYRYEQYF. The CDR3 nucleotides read TGTGCCAGCACCCAACTCGGCGGGTATAGGTACGAGCAGTACTTC.

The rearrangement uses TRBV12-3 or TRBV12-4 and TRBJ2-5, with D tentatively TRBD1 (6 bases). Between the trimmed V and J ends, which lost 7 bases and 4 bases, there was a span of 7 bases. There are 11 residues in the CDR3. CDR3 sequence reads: CASMGAETQYF. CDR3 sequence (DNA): TGTGCCAGCATGGGGGCAGAGACCCAGTACTTC.